This T cell receptor (beta chain) was found in a study of blood T cell repertoires in COVID-19. Across the whole study: COVID-19 samples collected from the United States, Italy and Spain covered acute and convalescent phases. PBMCs, B-cell-depleted T cells, or T cells were the source of the cDNA or gDNA that made up the material.

As processed by the authors: Reference gene primer amplification yielded estimated nucleated cell counts. Measured with immunoSEQ multiplex PCR; TCRdb has only the in-frame clones, and not every one. V and J calls and clone size come straight from that table; D and trimming were deduced from the DNA. Among more than 70,000 clones listed, under 85% were seen once. This CDR3 is built from 16 residues. V dropped 1 base and J dropped 4; count of bases not matched to a gene: 6. Germline CDR1 SEHNR, CDR2 FQNEAQ (reference sequence). The table lists this clone with a few counts. The rearrangement uses TRBV7-9 and TRBJ1-2; 10 positions agree with TRBD1. The sequence was obtained from a human donor in a cohort sampled during active COVID-19. The sample taken for sequencing was peripheral blood. The CDR3 DNA reads TGTGCCAGCAGCTTAGGCACCGGGACAGGGGCCTATGGCTACACCTTC. Its translation: CASSLGTGTGAYGYTF. Variable domain in full (rest from reference TRBV7-9 and TRBJ1-2): DTGVSQNPRHKITKRGQNVTFRCDPISEHNRLYWYRQTLGQGPEFLTYFQNEAQLEKSRLLSDRFSAERPKGSFSTLEIQRTEQGDSAMYLCASSLGTGTGAYGYTFGSGTRLTVV.